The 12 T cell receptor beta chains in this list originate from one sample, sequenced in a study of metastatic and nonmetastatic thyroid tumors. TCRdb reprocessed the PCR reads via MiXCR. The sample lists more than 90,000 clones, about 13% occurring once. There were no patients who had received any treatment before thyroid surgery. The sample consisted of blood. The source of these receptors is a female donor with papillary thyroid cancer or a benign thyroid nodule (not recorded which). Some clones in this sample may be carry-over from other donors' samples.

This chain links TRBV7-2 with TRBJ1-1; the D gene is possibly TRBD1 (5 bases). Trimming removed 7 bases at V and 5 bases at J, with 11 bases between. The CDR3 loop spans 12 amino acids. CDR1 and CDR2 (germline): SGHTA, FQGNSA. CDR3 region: CASNPWGTEAFF. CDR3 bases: TGTGCCAGCAACCCGTGGGGGACTGAAGCTTTCTTT.

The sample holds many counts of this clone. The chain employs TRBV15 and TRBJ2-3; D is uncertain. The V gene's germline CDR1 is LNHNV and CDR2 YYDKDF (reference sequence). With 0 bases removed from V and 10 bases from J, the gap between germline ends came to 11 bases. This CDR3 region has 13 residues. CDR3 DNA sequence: TGTGCCACCAGCAGAGATAGGGCCTCTGCGCAGTATTTT. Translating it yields CATSRDRASAQYF.

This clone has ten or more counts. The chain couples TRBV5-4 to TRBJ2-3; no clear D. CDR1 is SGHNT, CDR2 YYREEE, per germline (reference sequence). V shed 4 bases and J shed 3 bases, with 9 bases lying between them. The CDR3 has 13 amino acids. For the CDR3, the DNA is TGTGCCAGCAGCCCCACCGAGACAGATACGCAGTATTTT. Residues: CASSPTETDTQYF. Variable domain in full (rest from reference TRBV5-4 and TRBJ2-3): ETGVTQSPTHLIKTRGQQVTLRCSSQSGHNTVSWYQQALGQGPQFIFQYYREEENGRGNFPPRFSGLQFPNYSSELNVNALELDDSALYLCASSPTETDTQYFGPGTRLTVL.

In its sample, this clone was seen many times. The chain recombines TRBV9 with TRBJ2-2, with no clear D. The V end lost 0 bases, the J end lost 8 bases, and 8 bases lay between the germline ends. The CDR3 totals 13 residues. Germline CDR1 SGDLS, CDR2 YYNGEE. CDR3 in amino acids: CASSVVPTGELFF. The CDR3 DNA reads TGTGCCAGCAGCGTAGTCCCAACTGGGGAGCTGTTTTTT.

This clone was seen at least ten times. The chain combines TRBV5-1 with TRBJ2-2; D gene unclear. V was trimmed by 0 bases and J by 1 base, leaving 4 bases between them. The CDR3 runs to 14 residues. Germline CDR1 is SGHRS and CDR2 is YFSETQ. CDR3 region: CASSLGQNTGELFF. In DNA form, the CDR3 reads TGCGCCAGCAGCTTGGGACAGAACACCGGGGAGCTGTTTTTT.

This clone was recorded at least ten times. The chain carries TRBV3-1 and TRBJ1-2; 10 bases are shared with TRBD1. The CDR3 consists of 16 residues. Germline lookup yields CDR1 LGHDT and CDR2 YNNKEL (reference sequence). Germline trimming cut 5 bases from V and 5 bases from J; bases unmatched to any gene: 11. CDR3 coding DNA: TGTGCCAGCAGCGCAGAGGACAGGGGGGGATCATATGGCTACACCTTC. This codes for CASSAEDRGGSYGYTF.

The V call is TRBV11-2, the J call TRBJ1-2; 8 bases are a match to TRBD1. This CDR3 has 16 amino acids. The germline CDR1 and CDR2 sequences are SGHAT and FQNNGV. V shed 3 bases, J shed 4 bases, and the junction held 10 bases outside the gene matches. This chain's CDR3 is CASSFSGTGTCYGYTF. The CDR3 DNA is TGTGCCAGCAGCTTCTCCGGGACAGGAACATGCTATGGCTACACCTTC.

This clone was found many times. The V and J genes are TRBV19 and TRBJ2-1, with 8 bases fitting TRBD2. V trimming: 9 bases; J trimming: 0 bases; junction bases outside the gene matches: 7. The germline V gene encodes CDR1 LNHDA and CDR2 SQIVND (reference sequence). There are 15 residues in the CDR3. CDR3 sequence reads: CASTGGANSYNEQFF. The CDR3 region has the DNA TGTGCCAGCACGGGGGGGGCGAACTCCTACAATGAGCAGTTCTTC.

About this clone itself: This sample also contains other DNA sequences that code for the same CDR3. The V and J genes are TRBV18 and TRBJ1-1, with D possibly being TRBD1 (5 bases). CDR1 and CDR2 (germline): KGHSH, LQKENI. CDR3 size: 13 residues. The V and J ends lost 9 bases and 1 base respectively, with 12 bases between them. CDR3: CASRPQGNTEAFF. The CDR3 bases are TGTGCCAGTCGCCCCCAGGGGAACACTGAAGCTTTCTTT.

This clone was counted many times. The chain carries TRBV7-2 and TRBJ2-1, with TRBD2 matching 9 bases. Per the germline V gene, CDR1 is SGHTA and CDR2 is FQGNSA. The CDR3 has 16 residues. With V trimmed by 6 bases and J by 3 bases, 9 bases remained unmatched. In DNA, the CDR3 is TGTGCCAGCAGTTTCCGCGAAGCGGGGGGCTACAATGAGCAGTTCTTC. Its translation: CASSFREAGGYNEQFF.

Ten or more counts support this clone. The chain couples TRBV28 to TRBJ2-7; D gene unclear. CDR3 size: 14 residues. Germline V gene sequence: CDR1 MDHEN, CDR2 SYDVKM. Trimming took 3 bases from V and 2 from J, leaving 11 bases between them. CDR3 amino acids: CASSLFGSTYEQYF. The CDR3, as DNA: TGTGCCAGCAGTTTGTTCGGAAGTACCTACGAGCAGTACTTC.

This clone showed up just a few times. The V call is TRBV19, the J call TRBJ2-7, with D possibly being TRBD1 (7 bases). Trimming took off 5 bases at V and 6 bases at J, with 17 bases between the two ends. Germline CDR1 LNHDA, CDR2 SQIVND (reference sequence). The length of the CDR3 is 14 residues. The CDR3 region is CASSSAGQSLEQYF. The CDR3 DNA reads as TGTGCCAGTAGTTCCGCGGGACAGTCGCTCGAGCAGTACTTC. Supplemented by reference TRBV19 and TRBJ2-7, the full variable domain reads DGGITQSPKYLFRKEGQNVTLSCEQNLNHDAMYWYRQDPGQGLRLIYYSQIVNDFQKGDIAEGYSVSREKKESFPLTVTSAQKNPTAFYLCASSSAGQSLEQYFGPGTRLTVT.